This entry is about one TCR beta chain. The data were obtained in a study of blood T cell repertoires in COVID-19. Whole-study context: Samples came from the United States, Italy and Spain, spanning acute and convalescent COVID-19. PBMCs, B-cell-depleted T cells, or T cells provided the cDNA or gDNA that made up the material.

In the study's own analysis: Reference gene primer amplification yielded estimated nucleated cell counts. The data were produced by immunoSEQ multiplex PCR, yet TCRdb's version contains in-frame clones alone and is incomplete. V and J calls plus clone size are reproduced from that table; the DNA served to infer D and trimming. The repertoire holds about 74,000 clones, with roughly nine tenths as singletons. The CDR3 runs to 16 residues. Trimming shortened V by 2 bases and J by 4 bases, and 17 bases separated the two germline ends. Germline V gives CDR1 SGHTA, CDR2 FQGNSA. Sequencing was done on a sample of peripheral blood. The clonotype originates from a human donor in a cohort sampled during active COVID-19. This sequence joins TRBV7-2 and TRBJ2-5; D may be TRBD2 (5 bases). CDR3: CASSLSGRLRGETQYF. The CDR3 DNA follows: TGTGCCAGCAGCTTAAGCGGCCGGCTCCGCGGAGAGACCCAGTACTTC.